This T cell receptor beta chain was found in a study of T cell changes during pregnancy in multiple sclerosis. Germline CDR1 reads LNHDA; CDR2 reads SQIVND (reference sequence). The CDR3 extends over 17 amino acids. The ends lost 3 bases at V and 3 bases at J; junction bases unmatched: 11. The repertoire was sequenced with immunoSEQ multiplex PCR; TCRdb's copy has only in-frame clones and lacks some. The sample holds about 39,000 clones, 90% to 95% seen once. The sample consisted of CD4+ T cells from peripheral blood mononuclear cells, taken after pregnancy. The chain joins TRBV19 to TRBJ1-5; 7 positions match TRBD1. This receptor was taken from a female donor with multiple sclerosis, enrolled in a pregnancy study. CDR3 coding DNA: TGTGCCAGTAGTATCCACCTCTTAGACAGGGTCAATCAGCCCCAGCATTTT. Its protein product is CASSIHLLDRVNQPQHF.